The 16 T cell receptor beta chains given below trace back to one sample, sequenced in a study of T-cell memory formation after mild COVID-19. TCRdb analysed the 5' RACE reads with MiXCR anew, one entry per CDR3 protein. The sample holds 300,000 to 350,000 distinct CDR3 sequences, roughly 13% seen once. Material for sequencing was PBMCs or a T cell subset sorted from them (not recorded which). These receptors all stem from a man between 18 and 29 years old who had mild COVID-19 (a few samples of this study predate the infection). Cell type and time point are not known.

This clonotype appeared a few times. The chain couples TRBV20-1 to TRBJ1-5; tentatively, D is TRBD1 (6 bases). The V gene's germline CDR1 is DFQATT and CDR2 SNEGSKA (reference sequence). CDR3 length: 14 residues. Trimming pared 3 bases from V and 5 bases from J, leaving 14 bases between. CDR3 region: CSARIGGRHQPQHF. The CDR3 DNA reads TGCAGTGCTAGGATCGGGGGGCGACATCAGCCCCAGCATTTT.

This chain uses TRBV4-3 with TRBJ1-4; D is possibly TRBD1 (5 bases). The CDR3 loop spans 13 amino acids. The V gene's germline CDR1 is LGHNA and CDR2 YSLEER. Trimming took off 5 bases at V and 8 bases at J, with 12 bases between the two ends. The CDR3 protein is CASSGAGREKLFF. In DNA, the CDR3 is TGCGCCAGCAGCGGGGCGGGGCGAGAAAAACTGTTTTTT.

The CDR3 protein is CATGVLNNEQFF. The CDR3 region has the DNA TGTGCCACCGGGGTGCTAAACAATGAGCAGTTCTTC. The chain recombines TRBV24-1 with TRBJ2-1; D is ambiguous. The CDR3 is 12 amino acids. CDR1 and CDR2 (germline): KGHDR, SFDVKD. Trimming stripped 9 bases from V and 5 bases from J, with 10 bases between.

The chain uses TRBV7-9 and TRBJ1-1; no clear D gene. CDR3 length: 14 amino acids. Looked up from germline, CDR1 is SEHNR and CDR2 is FQNEAQ (reference sequence). Deletions cut 2 bases from V and 6 bases from J, with 13 bases between. The CDR3 spells CASSLKTTFSEAFF. CDR3 in DNA: TGTGCCAGCAGCTTAAAAACGACCTTCTCTGAAGCTTTCTTT.

This sequence joins TRBV4-2 and TRBJ2-1; D is undetermined. With 4 bases removed from V and 10 bases from J, the gap between germline ends came to 17 bases. The CDR3 spans 14 residues. Germline assignment: CDR1 LGHNA and CDR2 YNFKEQ. Here the CDR3 reads CASSPREAASEQFF. The DNA for the CDR3 is TGTGCCAGCAGCCCTCGCGAGGCCGCGTCAGAGCAGTTCTTC.

This sequence joins TRBV12-3 or TRBV12-4 and TRBJ2-1, with unresolved D. This CDR3 region has 10 residues. V lost 3 bases and J lost 10, with 4 bases in between. DNA for the CDR3: TGTGCCAGCAGTTTTTGGGAGCAGTTCTTC. Translated: CASSFWEQFF.

V usage is TRBV20-1 and J usage is TRBJ1-2; TRBD1 is a possible D gene (5 bases). Trimming left V 6 bases short and J 2 bases short, with 13 bases between. The CDR3 has 13 residues. CDR1 is DFQATT, CDR2 SNEGSKA, per germline (reference sequence). CDR3 bases: TGCAGTGCCGCCCGGGACGGAAACTATGGCTACACCTTC. It codes for CSAARDGNYGYTF.

A few counts support this clonotype. The V and J genes are TRBV27 and TRBJ2-2; 12 bases line up with TRBD1. This CDR3 contains 15 residues. V lost 5 bases, J lost 3 bases, and 1 base stayed unmatched. The V gene's germline CDR1 is MNHEY and CDR2 SMNVEV (reference sequence). As DNA, the CDR3 is TGTGCCAGCAGTCGGGACAGGGGGCACACCGGGGAGCTGTTTTTT. It encodes CASSRDRGHTGELFF.

This clonotype was seen only a few times. The V gene is TRBV7-2, the J gene TRBJ2-5; 9 nucleotides agree with TRBD1. V lost 5 bases and J lost 2; bases outside the gene matches: 6. Germline-derived CDR1 and CDR2 are SGHTA and FQGNSA. CDR3 size: 15 residues. The CDR3 reads CASSPRTGDQETQYF. CDR3 sequence (DNA): TGTGCCAGCAGCCCTAGGACAGGGGATCAAGAGACCCAGTACTTC.

This clonotype was detected a few times. The rearrangement joins TRBV7-2 to TRBJ2-2; perhaps TRBD1 as D (5 bases). CDR1 is SGHTA, CDR2 FQGNSA, per germline. This CDR3 is 15 amino acids long. V was cut by 5 bases and J by 5 bases, with 15 bases left in between. The CDR3 DNA is TGTGCCAGCAGCATTGTAGGGGCAGGGACCGGGGAGCTGTTTTTT. Its translation: CASSIVGAGTGELFF.

The chain links TRBV7-2 to TRBJ1-1; D possibly corresponds to TRBD1 (5 bases). CDR3 length equals 14 residues. The V gene lost 4 bases and the J gene lost 3 bases, with 12 bases spanning the gap. Germline CDR1 SGHTA, CDR2 FQGNSA. The CDR3 nucleotides read TGTGCCAGCAGCTCCCCTCGGGGCTACACTGAAGCTTTCTTT. Protein: CASSSPRGYTEAFF.

This clonotype showed up just a few times. V and J are TRBV18 and TRBJ2-1; 7 nucleotides match TRBD1. In germline, CDR1 is KGHSH, CDR2 LQKENI. The J segment lost 7 bases and the V segment lost 3 bases, leaving 6 bases of the junction unmatched. This CDR3 has 14 residues. The CDR3 region has the DNA TGTGCCAGCTCACCCCGACAGGGAATGAATGAGCAGTTCTTC. This translates into CASSPRQGMNEQFF.

The V gene is TRBV7-6, the J gene TRBJ2-1; the D gene is possibly TRBD1 (5 bases). CDR1 SGHVS and CDR2 FNYEAQ come from the germline V gene. Between the trimmed V and J ends, which lost 6 bases and 0 bases, there was a span of 15 bases. This CDR3 has 16 amino acids. In DNA form, the CDR3 reads TGTGCCAGCAGTTCTACAGGACGCTACTCCTACAATGAGCAGTTCTTC. Encoded protein: CASSSTGRYSYNEQFF.

The gene calls are TRBV7-9 and TRBJ2-6, with 7 bases identical to TRBD1. CDR1 is SEHNR and CDR2 is FQNEAQ in the germline V gene (reference sequence). CDR3 length: 15 residues. V lost 5 bases to trimming and J lost 2 bases; unmatched junction nucleotides: 3. CDR3 sequence: CASSPTGAGANVLTF. In DNA form, the CDR3 reads TGTGCCAGCAGCCCAACAGGGGCTGGGGCCAACGTCCTGACTTTC. The variable domain in full, with the rest retrieved from reference TRBV7-9 and TRBJ2-6, is DTGVSQNPRHKITKRGQNVTFRCDPISEHNRLYWYRQTLGQGPEFLTYFQNEAQLEKSRLLSDRFSAERPKGSFSTLEIQRTEQGDSAMYLCASSPTGAGANVLTFGAGSRLTVL.

V is TRBV12-3 or TRBV12-4 and J is TRBJ1-2; D possibly corresponds to TRBD1 (6 bases). The CDR3 has 13 residues. Trimming took 7 bases from V and 6 from J, leaving 15 bases between them. As DNA, the CDR3 is TGTGCCAGCACTCTACAGGGTGAACATGGCTACACCTTC. This sequence encodes CASTLQGEHGYTF.

This rearrangement joins TRBV12-3 or TRBV12-4 to TRBJ2-7; 10 bases agree with TRBD1. CDR3 size: 15 residues. Losses at the gene ends were 3 bases for V and 4 bases for J; bases not matched to a gene: 6. In nucleotides, the CDR3 is TGTGCCAGCAGTTTGGAGACAGGGGGCGCGTACGAGCAGTACTTC. It codes for CASSLETGGAYEQYF.